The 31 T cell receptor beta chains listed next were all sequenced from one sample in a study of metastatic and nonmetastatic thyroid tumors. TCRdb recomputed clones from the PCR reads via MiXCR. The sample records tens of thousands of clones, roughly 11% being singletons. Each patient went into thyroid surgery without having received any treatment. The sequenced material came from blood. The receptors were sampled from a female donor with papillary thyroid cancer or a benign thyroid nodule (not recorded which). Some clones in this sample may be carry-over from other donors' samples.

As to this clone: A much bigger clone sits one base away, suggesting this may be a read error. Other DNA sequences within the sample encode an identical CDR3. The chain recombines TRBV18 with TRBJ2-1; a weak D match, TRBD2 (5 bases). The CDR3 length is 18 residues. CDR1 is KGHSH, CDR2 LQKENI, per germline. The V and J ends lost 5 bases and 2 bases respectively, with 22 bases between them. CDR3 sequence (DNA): TGTGCCAGCTCAGTGCTAGCTGGAGCGTTGGGGACCTACAATGAGCAGTTCTTC. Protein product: CASSVLAGALGTYNEQFF. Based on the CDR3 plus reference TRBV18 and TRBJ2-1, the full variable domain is NAGVMQNPRHLVRRRGQEARLRCSPMKGHSHVYWYRQLPEEGLKFMVYLQKENIIDESGMPKERFSAEFPKEGPSILRIQQVVRGDSAAYFCASSVLAGALGTYNEQFFGPGTRLTVL.

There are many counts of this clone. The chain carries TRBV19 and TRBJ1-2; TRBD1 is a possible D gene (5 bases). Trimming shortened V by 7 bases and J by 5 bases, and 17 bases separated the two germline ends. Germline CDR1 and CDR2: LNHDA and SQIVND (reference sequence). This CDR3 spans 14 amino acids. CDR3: CASNRQPGGYGYTF. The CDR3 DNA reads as TGTGCCAGTAACCGACAGCCGGGTGGGTATGGCTACACCTTC.

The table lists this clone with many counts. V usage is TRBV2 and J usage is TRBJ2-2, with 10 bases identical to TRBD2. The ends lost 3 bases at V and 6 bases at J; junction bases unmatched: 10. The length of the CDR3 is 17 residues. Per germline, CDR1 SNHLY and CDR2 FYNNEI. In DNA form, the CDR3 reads TGTGCCAGCAGTGAGGAGCTAGCGGGAGTGGTCGCCGGGGAGCTGTTTTTT. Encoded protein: CASSEELAGVVAGELFF.

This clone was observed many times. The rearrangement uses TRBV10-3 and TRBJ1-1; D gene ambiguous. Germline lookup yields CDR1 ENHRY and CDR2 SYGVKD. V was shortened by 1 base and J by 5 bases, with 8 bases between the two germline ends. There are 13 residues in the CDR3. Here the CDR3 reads CAISELKRTEAFF. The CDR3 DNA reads TGTGCCATCAGTGAGTTAAAGCGGACTGAAGCTTTCTTT.

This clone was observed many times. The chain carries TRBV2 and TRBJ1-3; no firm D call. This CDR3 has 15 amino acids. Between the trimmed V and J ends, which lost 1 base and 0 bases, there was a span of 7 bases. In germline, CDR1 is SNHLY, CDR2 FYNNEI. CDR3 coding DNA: TGTGCCAGCAGTGAAGGCAGGTACTCTGGAAACACCATATATTTT. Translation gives CASSEGRYSGNTIYF.

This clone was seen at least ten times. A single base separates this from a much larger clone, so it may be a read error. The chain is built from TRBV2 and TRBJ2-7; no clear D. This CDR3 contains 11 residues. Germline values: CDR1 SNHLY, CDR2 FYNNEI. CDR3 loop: CVSSDESEQYF. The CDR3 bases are TGTGTCAGCAGTGACGAAAGCGAGCAGTACTTC.

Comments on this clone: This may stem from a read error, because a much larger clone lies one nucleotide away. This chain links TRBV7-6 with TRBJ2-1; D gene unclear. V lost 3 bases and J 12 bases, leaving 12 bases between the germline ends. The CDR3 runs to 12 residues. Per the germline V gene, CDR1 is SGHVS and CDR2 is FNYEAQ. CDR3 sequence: CASSFDISRQFF. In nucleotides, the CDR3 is TGTGCCAGCAGCTTCGACATCAGTAGGCAGTTCTTC.

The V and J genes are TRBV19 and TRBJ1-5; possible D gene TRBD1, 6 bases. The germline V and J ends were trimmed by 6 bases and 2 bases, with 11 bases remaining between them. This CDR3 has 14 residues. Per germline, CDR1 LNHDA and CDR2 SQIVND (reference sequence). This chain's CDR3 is CASSRGVGNQPQHF. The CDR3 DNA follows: TGTGCCAGTAGCAGGGGTGTGGGCAATCAGCCCCAGCATTTT.

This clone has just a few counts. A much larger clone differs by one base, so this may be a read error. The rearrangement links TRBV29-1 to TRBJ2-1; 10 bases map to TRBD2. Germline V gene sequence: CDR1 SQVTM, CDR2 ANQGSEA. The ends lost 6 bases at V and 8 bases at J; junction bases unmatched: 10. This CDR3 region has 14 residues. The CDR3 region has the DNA TGCAGCGTGAGAGTACTAGCGGGATTCGATGAGCAGTTCTTC. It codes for CSVRVLAGFDEQFF.

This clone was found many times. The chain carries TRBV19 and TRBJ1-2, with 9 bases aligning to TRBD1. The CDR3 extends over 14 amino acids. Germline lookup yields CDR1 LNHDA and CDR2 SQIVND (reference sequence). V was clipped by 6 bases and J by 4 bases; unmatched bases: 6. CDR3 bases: TGTGCCAGTAGGCCGAGGGACAGGGCCTATGGCTACACCTTC. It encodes CASRPRDRAYGYTF.

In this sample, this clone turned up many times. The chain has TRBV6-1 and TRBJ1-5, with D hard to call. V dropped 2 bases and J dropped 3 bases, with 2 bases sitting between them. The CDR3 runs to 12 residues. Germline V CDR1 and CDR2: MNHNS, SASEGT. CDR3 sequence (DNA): TGTGCCAGCAGTGAATACAATCAGCCCCAGCATTTT. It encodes CASSEYNQPQHF.

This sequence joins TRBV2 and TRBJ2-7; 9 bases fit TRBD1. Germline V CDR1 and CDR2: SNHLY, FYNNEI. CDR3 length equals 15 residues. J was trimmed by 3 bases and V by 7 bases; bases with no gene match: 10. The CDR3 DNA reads TGTGCCAGCATTGGGGGGGGGACAGGGTTCTACGAGCAGTACTTC. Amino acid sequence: CASIGGGTGFYEQYF.

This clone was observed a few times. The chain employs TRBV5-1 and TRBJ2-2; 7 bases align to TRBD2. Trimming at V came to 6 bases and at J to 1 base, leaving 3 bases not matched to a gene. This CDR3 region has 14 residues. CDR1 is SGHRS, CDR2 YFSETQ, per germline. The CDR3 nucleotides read TGCGCCAGCAAGCGGGGAGGGAACACCGGGGAGCTGTTTTTT. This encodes CASKRGGNTGELFF.

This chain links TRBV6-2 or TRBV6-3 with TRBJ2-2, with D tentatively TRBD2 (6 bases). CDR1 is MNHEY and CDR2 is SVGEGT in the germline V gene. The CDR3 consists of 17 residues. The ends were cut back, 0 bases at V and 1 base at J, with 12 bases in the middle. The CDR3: CASSYSIGSGNTGELFF. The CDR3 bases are TGTGCCAGCAGTTACTCGATCGGTAGCGGGAACACCGGGGAGCTGTTTTTT.

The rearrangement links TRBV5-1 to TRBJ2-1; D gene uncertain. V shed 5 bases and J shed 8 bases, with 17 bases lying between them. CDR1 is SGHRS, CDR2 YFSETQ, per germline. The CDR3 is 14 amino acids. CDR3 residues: CASRGPVHADEQFF. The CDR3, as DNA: TGCGCCAGCAGAGGACCAGTCCACGCAGATGAGCAGTTCTTC.

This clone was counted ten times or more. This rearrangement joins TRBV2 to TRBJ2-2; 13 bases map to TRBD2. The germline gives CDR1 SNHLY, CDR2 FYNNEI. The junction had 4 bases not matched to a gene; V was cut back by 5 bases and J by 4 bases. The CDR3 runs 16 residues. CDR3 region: CASSQGLAGFTGELFF. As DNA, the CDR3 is TGTGCCAGCAGTCAGGGACTAGCGGGGTTCACCGGGGAGCTGTTTTTT.

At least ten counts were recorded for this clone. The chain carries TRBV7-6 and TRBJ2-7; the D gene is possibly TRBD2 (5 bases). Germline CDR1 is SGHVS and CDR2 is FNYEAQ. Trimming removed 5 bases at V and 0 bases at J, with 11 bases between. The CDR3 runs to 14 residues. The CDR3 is CASSITGDSYEQYF. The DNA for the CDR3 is TGTGCCAGCAGCATCACCGGGGACTCCTACGAGCAGTACTTC.

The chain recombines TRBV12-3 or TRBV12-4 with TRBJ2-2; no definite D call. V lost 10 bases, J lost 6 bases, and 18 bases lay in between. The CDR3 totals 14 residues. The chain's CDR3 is CATIDPAESGELFF. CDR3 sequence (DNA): TGTGCCACCATCGACCCGGCGGAGTCCGGGGAGCTGTTTTTT.

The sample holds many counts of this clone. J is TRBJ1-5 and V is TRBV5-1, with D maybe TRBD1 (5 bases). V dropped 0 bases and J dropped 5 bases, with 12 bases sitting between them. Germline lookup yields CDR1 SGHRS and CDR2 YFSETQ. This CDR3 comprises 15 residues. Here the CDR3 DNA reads TGCGCCAGCAGCTTGGAAGACAGTTCCTATCAGCCCCAGCATTTT. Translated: CASSLEDSSYQPQHF.

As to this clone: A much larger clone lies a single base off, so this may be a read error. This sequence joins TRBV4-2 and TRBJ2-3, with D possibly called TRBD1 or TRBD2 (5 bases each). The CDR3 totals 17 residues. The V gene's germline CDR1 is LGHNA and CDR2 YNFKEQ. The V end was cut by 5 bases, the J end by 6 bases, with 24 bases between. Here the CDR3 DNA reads TGTGCCAGCAGCGGTGGGAAGCGGTCCCTTAACAGGGATACGCAGTATTTT. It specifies CASSGGKRSLNRDTQYF.

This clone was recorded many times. The CDR3 nucleotides read TGTGCCAGCTCACCGGTATCTCCGGGGACGAACACTGAAGCTTTCTTT. Encoded protein: CASSPVSPGTNTEAFF. The chain combines TRBV18 with TRBJ1-1; D may be TRBD1 (5 bases). CDR1 and CDR2 (germline): KGHSH, LQKENI. CDR3 length equals 16 residues. The V gene lost 3 bases and the J gene lost 1 base, with 15 bases spanning the gap.

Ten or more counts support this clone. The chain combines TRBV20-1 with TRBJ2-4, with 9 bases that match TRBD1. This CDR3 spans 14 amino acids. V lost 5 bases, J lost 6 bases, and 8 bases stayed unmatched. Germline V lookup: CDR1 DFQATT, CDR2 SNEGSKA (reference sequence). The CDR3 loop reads CSALPLDRGNIQYF. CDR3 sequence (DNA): TGCAGTGCTCTCCCCTTGGACAGGGGAAACATTCAGTACTTC.

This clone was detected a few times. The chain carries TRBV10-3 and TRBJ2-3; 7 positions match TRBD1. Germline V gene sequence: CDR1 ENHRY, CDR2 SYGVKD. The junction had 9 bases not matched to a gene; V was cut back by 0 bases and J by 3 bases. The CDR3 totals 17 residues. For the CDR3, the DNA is TGTGCCATCAGTGAGTCCGCGTACAGGGGAAGGACAGATACGCAGTATTTT. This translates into CAISESAYRGRTDTQYF.

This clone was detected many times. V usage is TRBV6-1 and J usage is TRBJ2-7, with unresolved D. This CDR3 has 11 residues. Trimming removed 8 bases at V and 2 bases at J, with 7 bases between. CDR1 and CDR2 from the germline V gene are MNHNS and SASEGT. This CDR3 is CASFGTYEQYF. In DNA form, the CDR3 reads TGTGCCAGCTTTGGGACCTACGAGCAGTACTTC.

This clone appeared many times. CDR3 in DNA: TGTGCCAGCAGCCTCGGGACTAGCGTGTCAGATACGCAGTATTTT. Translation: CASSLGTSVSDTQYF. This chain links TRBV9 with TRBJ2-3; 10 bases align to TRBD2. Trimming at V came to 4 bases and at J to 4 bases, leaving 6 bases not matched to a gene. Germline V gene lookup returns CDR1 SGDLS and CDR2 YYNGEE. This CDR3 region has 15 residues.

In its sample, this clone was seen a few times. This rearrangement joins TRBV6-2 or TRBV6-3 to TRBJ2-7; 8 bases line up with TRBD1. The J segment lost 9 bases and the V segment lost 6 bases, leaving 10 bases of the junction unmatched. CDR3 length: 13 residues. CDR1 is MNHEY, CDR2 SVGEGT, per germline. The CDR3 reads CASSPRDRPRQYF. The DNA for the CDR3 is TGTGCCAGCAGCCCTCGGGACAGGCCCCGGCAGTACTTC.

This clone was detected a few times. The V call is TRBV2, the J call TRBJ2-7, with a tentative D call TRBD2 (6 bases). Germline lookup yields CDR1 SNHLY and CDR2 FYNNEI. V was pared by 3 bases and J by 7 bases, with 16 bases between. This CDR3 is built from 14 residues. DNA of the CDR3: TGTGCCAGCAGTGATCCCCAGCGGGCGGGGGAGCAGTACTTC. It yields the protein CASSDPQRAGEQYF.

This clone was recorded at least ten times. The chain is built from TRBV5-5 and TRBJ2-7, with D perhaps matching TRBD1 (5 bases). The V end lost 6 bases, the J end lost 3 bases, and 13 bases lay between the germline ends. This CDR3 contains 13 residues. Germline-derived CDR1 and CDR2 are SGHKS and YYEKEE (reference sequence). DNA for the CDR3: TGTGCCAGCACACCAGGGTCGGGCTACGAGCAGTACTTC. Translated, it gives CASTPGSGYEQYF.

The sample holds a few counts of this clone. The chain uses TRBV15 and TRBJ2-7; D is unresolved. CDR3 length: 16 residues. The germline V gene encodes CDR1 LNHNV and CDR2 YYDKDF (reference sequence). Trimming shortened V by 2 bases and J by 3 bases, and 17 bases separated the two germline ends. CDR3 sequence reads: CATSRNHGSTSYEQYF. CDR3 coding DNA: TGTGCCACCAGCAGAAATCATGGGTCCACGAGCTACGAGCAGTACTTC.

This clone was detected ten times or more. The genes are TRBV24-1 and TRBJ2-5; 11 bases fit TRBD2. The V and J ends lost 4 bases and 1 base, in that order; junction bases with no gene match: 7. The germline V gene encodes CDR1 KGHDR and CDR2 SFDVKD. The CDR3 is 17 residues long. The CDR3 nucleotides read TGTGCCACCAGTGAGGGCCTAGCGGGAGGACTCCAAGAGACCCAGTACTTC. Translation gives CATSEGLAGGLQETQYF.

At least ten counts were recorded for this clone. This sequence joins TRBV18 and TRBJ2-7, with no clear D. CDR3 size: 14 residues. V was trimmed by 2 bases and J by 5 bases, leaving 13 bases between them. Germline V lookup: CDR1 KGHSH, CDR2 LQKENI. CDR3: CASSPVSVVDEQYF. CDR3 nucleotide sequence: TGTGCCAGCTCACCAGTAAGCGTGGTCGACGAGCAGTACTTC.